This entry features one TCR beta chain sequence. This sample was included in a study of blood T cell repertoires in COVID-19. Sequencing was performed with immunoSEQ multiplex PCR; in TCRdb, only in-frame clones are kept and a portion is missing. This sample carries 250,000 to 350,000 clones, 70% to 90% of them seen once, and the ten largest clones take over 6%. Sequenced sample: PBMCs or T cells enriched from blood (not recorded which). The sequence came from a middle-aged woman who had recovered from COVID-19.

Written as DNA, the CDR3 is TGTGCCACCAGTGGGCTCCCGGGAGGGTACAATGAGCAGTTCTTC. Protein product: CATSGLPGGYNEQFF. The V gene is TRBV24-1, the J gene TRBJ2-1, with 8 positions matching TRBD2. J lost 4 bases, V lost 5 bases, and 6 bases had no gene match. The CDR3 totals 15 residues. The germline gives CDR1 KGHDR, CDR2 SFDVKD.